These 8 T cell receptor beta chains came from one sample sequenced in a study of T cell repertoires in cytomegalovirus infection (dated by TCRdb to between 2018 and 2020). Sequencing was carried out with an Illumina HiSeq 1500. The raw public data were reprocessed by TCRdb itself: fastp quality trimming at Q25, MiXCR clonotype calling, in-frame beta chains only. One record per CDR3 amino acid sequence lists the most common genes and DNA. The sample records fewer than 1,000,000 distinct CDR3 sequences, 30% to 40% of which are singletons. Around an eighth of the sample rests with the top ten. The treatment or condition tag for this specimen amounts to: in vitro stimulation with specific CMV peptide epitopes to enrich CMV-specific T cells. These receptors' antigens are unknown. Specimen: cultured CD8+ T cells from PBMCs, collected from culture after CMV antigen stimulation. The source of these receptors is a human donor in good health (CMV status not recorded). Some clones in this sample may be carry-over from other donors' samples.

The rearrangement uses TRBV7-9 and TRBJ1-4; possibly TRBD1 for D (6 bases). V was cut by 4 bases and J by 7 bases, with 13 bases left in between. Germline V lookup: CDR1 SEHNR, CDR2 FQNEAQ (reference sequence). The CDR3 has 14 residues. The CDR3 nucleotides read TGTGCCAGCAGCTCCGGGACAAGCACTGAAAAACTGTTTTTT. Amino acids: CASSSGTSTEKLFF.

This clonotype was seen ten or more times. The chain uses TRBV7-8 and TRBJ2-7, with D perhaps TRBD1 (5 bases). CDR3 length: 16 residues. V lost 1 base, J lost 0 bases, and 13 bases lay in between. In germline, CDR1 is SGHVS, CDR2 FQNEAQ. CDR3 nucleotides: TGTGCCAGCAGCTTAGTGGGTCAGGGCCCCTCCTACGAGCAGTACGTC. Its protein product is CASSLVGQGPSYEQYV.

This clonotype was detected many times. The rearrangement joins TRBV7-6 to TRBJ2-7; D is ambiguous. V was shortened by 2 bases and J by 6 bases, with 8 bases between the two germline ends. The CDR3 is made up of 12 amino acids. Looked up from germline, CDR1 is SGHVS and CDR2 is FNYEAQ. The CDR3 reads CASSLNPGEQYF. The CDR3 DNA sequence: TGTGCCAGCAGCTTAAACCCTGGCGAGCAGTACTTC.

This clonotype was seen more than once but under ten times. This chain uses TRBV19 with TRBJ2-1, with TRBD1 as a possible D gene (6 bases). Trimming left V 1 base short and J 4 bases short, with 11 bases between. The CDR3 has 15 residues. Germline assignment: CDR1 LNHDA and CDR2 SQIVND (reference sequence). The CDR3 DNA follows: TGTGCCAGTAGTATAGGCGGACAGTTTTACAATGAGCAGTTCTTC. Translating gives CASSIGGQFYNEQFF.

The chain has TRBV19 and TRBJ1-2; TRBD1 agrees at 8 bases. The germline CDR1 and CDR2 sequences are LNHDA and SQIVND (reference sequence). V lost 1 base and J lost 2; bases outside the gene matches: 6. The CDR3 length is 16 residues. Here the CDR3 reads CASSIVPGGQNYGYTF. In DNA, the CDR3 is TGTGCCAGTAGTATAGTCCCAGGGGGCCAGAACTATGGCTACACCTTC.

Of note for this clonotype: Since a much larger clone is just one base distant, this may be a read error. This chain links TRBV7-8 with TRBJ1-1, with TRBD1 identical over 9 bases. CDR1 is SGHVS, CDR2 FQNEAQ, per germline. CDR3 size: 12 residues. The CDR3 DNA reads TGTGCCAGCAGGGGACAGGGTCCTGAAGCTTTATTT. It encodes CASRGQGPEALF.

This clonotype was detected only a few times. This sequence joins TRBV10-3 and TRBJ2-7; D is ambiguous. Germline-derived CDR1 and CDR2 are ENHRY and SYGVKD. The CDR3 is 14 amino acids. Deletions cut 2 bases from V and 1 base from J, with 9 bases between. CDR3 sequence: CAISENVRSYEQYF. The CDR3 DNA is TGTGCCATCAGTGAGAATGTCAGATCCTACGAGCAGTACTTC.

This clonotype was observed a few times. This CDR3 reads CASSQGTPLTMETQYF. In DNA form, the CDR3 reads TGCGCCAGCAGCCAAGGAACCCCGCTGACTATGGAGACCCAGTACTTC. This chain links TRBV4-3 with TRBJ2-5; weak D call: TRBD2 (5 bases). V was pared by 1 base and J by 5 bases, with 17 bases between. Germline V CDR1 and CDR2: LGHNA, YSLEER. The CDR3 is made up of 16 amino acids.